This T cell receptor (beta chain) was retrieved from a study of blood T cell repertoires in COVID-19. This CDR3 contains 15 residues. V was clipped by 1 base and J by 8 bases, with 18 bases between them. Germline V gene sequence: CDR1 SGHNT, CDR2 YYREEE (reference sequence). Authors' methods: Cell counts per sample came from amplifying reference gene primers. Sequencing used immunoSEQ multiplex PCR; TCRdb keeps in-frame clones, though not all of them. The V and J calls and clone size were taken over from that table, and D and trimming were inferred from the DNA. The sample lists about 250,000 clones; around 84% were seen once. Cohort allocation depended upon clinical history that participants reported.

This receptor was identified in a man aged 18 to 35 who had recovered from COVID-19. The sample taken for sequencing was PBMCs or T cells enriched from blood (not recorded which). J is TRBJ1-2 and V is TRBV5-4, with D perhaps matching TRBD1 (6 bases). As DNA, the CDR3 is TGTGCCAGCAGCTTGAAGGGCAGGGGACCCAAGGGCTACACCTTC. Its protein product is CASSLKGRGPKGYTF.